This T cell receptor beta chain was recovered during a study of T cell responses to AZD1222 COVID-19 vaccine. Sequencing used immunoSEQ multiplex PCR; TCRdb keeps in-frame clones, though not all of them. Altogether 130,000 or so clones are present, around 90% being singletons, with the ten largest covering around 8%. V was clipped by 6 bases and J by 1 base; unmatched bases: 8. The CDR3 is 15 amino acids. The germline CDR1 and CDR2 sequences are MDHEN and SYDVKM. Sequencing was performed on peripheral blood, taken 28 days after the second dose of the MenACWY control vaccine. The clonotype originates from an adult who received the MenACWY meningococcal vaccine as a control. The V gene is TRBV28, the J gene TRBJ1-1; TRBD1 matches at 7 bases. The CDR3 sequence: CASRSRQGANTEAFF. The CDR3 nucleotides are TGTGCCAGCAGATCAAGACAGGGAGCGAACACTGAAGCTTTCTTT.